Listed below are T cell receptor beta chains from one sample, sequenced in a study of identifying expanded T cells in peripheral blood. Profiled with immunoSEQ multiplex PCR; TCRdb holds only in-frame clones, not every one. This table holds approximately 100,000 clones, more than 70% found once. What was sequenced was blood. The receptors derive from a person aged 18-70 years in good health. Both conserved end residues are part of each CDR3. Each record gives: CDR3 protein, CDR3 DNA, clone size, D gene, V gene, J gene. A D gene is named only where the DNA matches it firmly. Clone size, where shown, is once, few, many, or a class for clones that have expanded.

CDR3 protein: CASSLGGEGGYTF; CDR3 DNA: TGTGCCAGCAGCCTAGGAGGGGAGGGTGGCTACACCTTC; clone size: -; D gene: -; V gene: TRBV7-6; J gene: TRBJ1-2
CDR3 protein: CASIRSRAGEAFF; CDR3 DNA: TGTGCCAGCATCCGTAGCAGGGCTGGTGAAGCTTTCTTT; clone size: -; D gene: -; V gene: TRBV27; J gene: TRBJ1-1
CDR3 protein: CASSPSGGRRSKNIQYF; CDR3 DNA: TGTGCCAGCAGCCCGTCCGGGGGGCGGAGGTCCAAAAACATTCAGTACTTC; clone size: once; D gene: -; V gene: TRBV7-2; J gene: TRBJ2-4
CDR3 protein: CASSESWYGNTIYF; CDR3 DNA: TGTGCCAGCAGTGAATCATGGTATGGAAACACCATATATTTT; clone size: -; D gene: -; V gene: TRBV25-1; J gene: TRBJ1-3
CDR3 protein: CASSIPPGDYGYTF; CDR3 DNA: TGTGCCAGTAGTATCCCGCCAGGTGACTATGGCTACACCTTC; clone size: few; D gene: -; V gene: TRBV19; J gene: TRBJ1-2
CDR3 protein: CAWSVTGWDTQYF; CDR3 DNA: TGTGCCTGGAGTGTCACGGGGTGGGATACGCAGTATTTT; clone size: few; D gene: -; V gene: TRBV30; J gene: TRBJ2-3
CDR3 protein: CASSYSGASELFF; CDR3 DNA: TGTGCCAGCAGTTACTCGGGGGCAAGTGAACTGTTTTTT; clone size: -; D gene: -; V gene: TRBV6-6; J gene: TRBJ1-4
CDR3 protein: CASSLGLSGQYF; CDR3 DNA: TGTGCCAGCAGCTTGGGACTCTCAGGGCAGTACTTC; clone size: -; D gene: -; V gene: TRBV7-9; J gene: TRBJ2-7
CDR3 protein: CASSEGPIYEQYF; CDR3 DNA: TGTGCCAGCAGTGAGGGACCAATCTACGAGCAGTACTTC; clone size: -; D gene: -; V gene: TRBV6-1; J gene: TRBJ2-7
CDR3 protein: CASTPGQGAVGYTF; CDR3 DNA: TGTGCCAGCACCCCGGGACAGGGGGCGGTCGGCTACACCTTC; clone size: -; D gene: TRBD1; V gene: TRBV6-1; J gene: TRBJ1-2
CDR3 protein: CASKRGHGTGELFF; CDR3 DNA: TGTGCCAGTAAGAGGGGGCATGGGACCGGGGAGCTGTTTTTT; clone size: -; D gene: TRBD1; V gene: TRBV19; J gene: TRBJ2-2
CDR3 protein: CASSQALGQGANEQYF; CDR3 DNA: TGCGCCAGCAGCCAAGCCCTAGGACAGGGGGCCAACGAGCAGTACTTC; clone size: -; D gene: TRBD1; V gene: TRBV4-3; J gene: TRBJ2-7
CDR3 protein: CASSVGRGYGYTF; CDR3 DNA: TGTGCCAGCAGCGTAGGCAGGGGATATGGCTACACCTTC; clone size: few; D gene: -; V gene: TRBV7-2; J gene: TRBJ1-2
CDR3 protein: CAISEFYNRDTNNSPLHF; CDR3 DNA: TGTGCCATCAGTGAGTTTTACAACCGGGACACTAATAATTCACCCCTCCACTTT; clone size: -; D gene: -; V gene: TRBV10-3; J gene: TRBJ1-6
CDR3 protein: CASSEARGLAGGNEQFF; CDR3 DNA: TGTGCCAGCAGTGAAGCTCGCGGCCTAGCGGGGGGCAATGAGCAGTTCTTC; clone size: once; D gene: TRBD2; V gene: TRBV2; J gene: TRBJ2-1
CDR3 protein: CASSLRLAGGTDTQYF; CDR3 DNA: TGTGCCAGCAGCCTACGACTAGCGGGAGGAACAGATACGCAGTATTTT; clone size: -; D gene: TRBD2; V gene: TRBV7-8; J gene: TRBJ2-3
CDR3 protein: CATSRAGDGTDTQYF; CDR3 DNA: TGTGCCACCAGCAGAGCGGGGGACGGCACAGATACGCAGTATTTT; clone size: -; D gene: -; V gene: TRBV15; J gene: TRBJ2-3
CDR3 protein: CASSDGGAHSPLHF; CDR3 DNA: TGTGCCAGCAGTGACGGTGGGGCGCATTCACCCCTCCACTTT; clone size: few; D gene: -; V gene: TRBV6-4; J gene: TRBJ1-6
CDR3 protein: CASRVSRGYTF; CDR3 DNA: TGTGCCAGCAGGGTCAGCCGTGGCTACACCTTC; clone size: few; D gene: -; V gene: TRBV28; J gene: TRBJ1-2
CDR3 protein: CASSQGILGTDTQYF; CDR3 DNA: TGCGCCAGCAGCCAAGGGATACTAGGCACAGATACGCAGTATTTT; clone size: -; D gene: -; V gene: TRBV4-1; J gene: TRBJ2-3
CDR3 protein: CASSEGAGEGQPQHF; CDR3 DNA: TGTGCCAGCAGTGAAGGGGCAGGGGAGGGTCAGCCCCAGCATTTT; clone size: -; D gene: -; V gene: TRBV6-1; J gene: TRBJ1-5
CDR3 protein: CAWSRGDELFF; CDR3 DNA: TGTGCCTGGAGTCGCGGGGACGAGCTGTTTTTT; clone size: once; D gene: -; V gene: TRBV30; J gene: TRBJ2-2
CDR3 protein: CASSAEGISNQPQHF; CDR3 DNA: TGTGCCAGCAGCGCGGAGGGGATTAGCAATCAGCCCCAGCATTTT; clone size: -; D gene: -; V gene: TRBV9; J gene: TRBJ1-5
CDR3 protein: CASSVSPVGGPLNTGELFF; CDR3 DNA: TGTGCCAGCAGCGTATCCCCCGTGGGGGGGCCTTTAAACACCGGGGAGCTGTTTTTT; clone size: -; D gene: -; V gene: TRBV9; J gene: TRBJ2-2
CDR3 protein: CAIRTGLAGSDTQYF; CDR3 DNA: TGTGCCATCAGGACGGGACTAGCGGGATCAGATACGCAGTATTTT; clone size: -; D gene: TRBD2; V gene: TRBV10-3; J gene: TRBJ2-3
CDR3 protein: CARSMNTEAFF; CDR3 DNA: TGTGCCAGGTCAATGAACACTGAAGCTTTCTTT; clone size: few; D gene: -; V gene: TRBV6-4; J gene: TRBJ1-1
CDR3 protein: CASRTPEGKAGELFF; CDR3 DNA: TGTGCCAGCAGAACCCCGGAGGGAAAGGCCGGGGAGCTGTTTTTT; clone size: -; D gene: -; V gene: TRBV6-5; J gene: TRBJ2-2
CDR3 protein: CASSKTGQAILYSYNEQFF; CDR3 DNA: TGTGCCAGCAGTAAGACGGGACAGGCCATTCTCTATTCCTACAATGAGCAGTTCTTC; clone size: -; D gene: TRBD1; V gene: TRBV6-9; J gene: TRBJ2-1
CDR3 protein: CASIRLAGVGGELFF; CDR3 DNA: TGTGCCAGTATCCGTCTAGCGGGAGTAGGCGGGGAGCTGTTTTTT; clone size: -; D gene: TRBD2; V gene: TRBV19; J gene: TRBJ2-2
CDR3 protein: CASSRGQGAYEQYF; CDR3 DNA: TGCGCCAGCAGCAGGGGACAGGGGGCCTACGAGCAGTACTTC; clone size: -; D gene: TRBD1; V gene: TRBV5-1; J gene: TRBJ2-7
CDR3 protein: CASSISQGANTEAFF; CDR3 DNA: TGTGCCAGCAGTATTTCACAGGGGGCGAACACTGAAGCTTTCTTT; clone size: -; D gene: TRBD1; V gene: TRBV2; J gene: TRBJ1-1
CDR3 protein: CASSFGDTYEQYF; CDR3 DNA: TGTGCCAGCAGTTTCGGGGACACCTACGAGCAGTACTTC; clone size: -; D gene: -; V gene: TRBV28; J gene: TRBJ2-7
CDR3 protein: CASSLGLGAYEQYF; CDR3 DNA: TGTGCCAGCAGTCTGGGACTAGGGGCATACGAGCAGTACTTC; clone size: -; D gene: TRBD2; V gene: TRBV6-1; J gene: TRBJ2-7
CDR3 protein: CASSESTRGDEQYF; CDR3 DNA: TGCGCCAGCAGTGAGTCGACTCGGGGCGACGAGCAGTACTTC; clone size: -; D gene: -; V gene: TRBV10-1; J gene: TRBJ2-7
CDR3 protein: CAWNQNRGGNSPLHF; CDR3 DNA: TGTGCCTGGAATCAAAACAGGGGAGGGAATTCACCCCTCCACTTT; clone size: -; D gene: TRBD1; V gene: TRBV30; J gene: TRBJ1-6
CDR3 protein: CASSYSDKSNYGYTF; CDR3 DNA: TGTGCCAGCAGTTACTCGGACAAAAGTAACTATGGCTACACCTTC; clone size: -; D gene: -; V gene: TRBV6-6; J gene: TRBJ1-2
CDR3 protein: CASSLVVSLSNQPQHF; CDR3 DNA: TGTGCCAGCAGCTTAGTTGTTAGTCTTAGCAATCAGCCCCAGCATTTT; clone size: -; D gene: -; V gene: TRBV7-2; J gene: TRBJ1-5
CDR3 protein: CASSLRPVGSREKLFF; CDR3 DNA: TGTGCCAGCAGCTTGCGCCCAGTCGGTTCACGCGAAAAACTGTTTTTT; clone size: -; D gene: -; V gene: TRBV5-8; J gene: TRBJ1-4
CDR3 protein: CASSIRETQYF; CDR3 DNA: TGTGCCAGTAGTATTCGAGAGACCCAGTACTTC; clone size: once; D gene: -; V gene: TRBV19; J gene: TRBJ2-5
CDR3 protein: CASSENNEQFF; CDR3 DNA: TGTGCCAGCAGCGAAAACAATGAGCAGTTCTTC; clone size: -; D gene: -; V gene: TRBV27; J gene: TRBJ2-1